This TCR beta chain was retrieved from a study of blood T cell repertoires in COVID-19. About the research overall: The samples span acute and convalescent COVID-19 from the United States, Italy and Spain. The analysed material was cDNA or gDNA that came from T cells, B-cell-depleted T cells, or PBMCs.

How the authors handled the data: For nucleated cells, counts were estimated from reference gene primer amplification. TCRdb keeps only in-frame clones here, not all; method: immunoSEQ multiplex PCR. V and J calls and clone size are given by that table; D and trimming were obtained from the DNA. The sample contains 200,000 to 250,000 clones, 70% to 90% of which appear only once. The V and J ends lost 3 bases and 6 bases respectively, with 21 bases between them. Germline V CDR1 and CDR2: KGHSH, LQKENI. There are 17 residues in the CDR3. The receptor comes from a man younger than 40 who had recovered from COVID-19. The source material was peripheral blood. This sequence joins TRBV18 and TRBJ1-5; D gene uncertain. The DNA for the CDR3 is TGTGCCAGCTCACCTCGGCCCAGACCCGGGTTCGGTCAGCCCCAGCATTTT. Protein sequence: CASSPRPRPGFGQPQHF.